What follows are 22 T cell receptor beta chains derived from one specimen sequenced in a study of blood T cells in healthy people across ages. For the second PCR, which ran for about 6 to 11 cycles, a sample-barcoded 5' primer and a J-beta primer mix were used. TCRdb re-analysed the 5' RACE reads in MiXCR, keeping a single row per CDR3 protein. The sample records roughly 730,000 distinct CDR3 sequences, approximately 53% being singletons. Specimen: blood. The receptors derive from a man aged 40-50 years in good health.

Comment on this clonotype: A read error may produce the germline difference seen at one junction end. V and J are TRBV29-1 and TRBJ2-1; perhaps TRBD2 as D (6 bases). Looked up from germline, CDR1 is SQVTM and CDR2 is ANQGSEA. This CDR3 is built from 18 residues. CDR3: CSVEGLLATTDAYNQQFF. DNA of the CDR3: TGCAGCGTTGAAGGCCTACTAGCTACAACTGATGCTTACAATCAGCAGTTCTTC.

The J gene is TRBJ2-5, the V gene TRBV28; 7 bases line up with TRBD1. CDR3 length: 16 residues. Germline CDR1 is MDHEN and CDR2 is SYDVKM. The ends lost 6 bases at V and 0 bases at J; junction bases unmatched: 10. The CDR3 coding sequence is TGTGCCAGCAGCGTCATACAGGGGAAGAACCAAGAGACCCAGTACTTC. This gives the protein CASSVIQGKNQETQYF.

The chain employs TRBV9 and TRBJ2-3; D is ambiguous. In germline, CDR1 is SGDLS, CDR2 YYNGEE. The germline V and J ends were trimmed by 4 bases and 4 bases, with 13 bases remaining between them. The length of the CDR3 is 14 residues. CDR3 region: CASSQNTFPDTQYF. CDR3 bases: TGTGCCAGCAGCCAAAATACTTTTCCAGATACGCAGTATTTT.

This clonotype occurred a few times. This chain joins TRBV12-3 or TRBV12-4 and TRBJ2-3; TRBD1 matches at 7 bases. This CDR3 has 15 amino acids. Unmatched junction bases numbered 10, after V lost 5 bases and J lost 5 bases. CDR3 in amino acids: CASSTSTGFVDTQYF. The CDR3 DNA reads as TGTGCCAGCAGTACCTCGACAGGGTTCGTAGATACGCAGTATTTT.

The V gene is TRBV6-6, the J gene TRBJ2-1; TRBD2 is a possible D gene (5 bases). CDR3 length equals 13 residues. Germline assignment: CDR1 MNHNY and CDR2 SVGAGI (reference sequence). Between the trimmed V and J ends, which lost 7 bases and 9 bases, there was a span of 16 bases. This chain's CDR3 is CASTRGFRGEQFF. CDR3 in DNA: TGTGCCAGCACACGTGGGTTTCGGGGTGAGCAGTTCTTC.

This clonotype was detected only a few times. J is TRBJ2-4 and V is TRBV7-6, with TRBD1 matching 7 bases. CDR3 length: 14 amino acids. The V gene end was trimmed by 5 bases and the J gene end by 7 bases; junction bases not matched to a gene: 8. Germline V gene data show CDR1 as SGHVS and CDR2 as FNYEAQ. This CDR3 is CASSRQGRGNIQYF. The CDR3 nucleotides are TGTGCCAGCAGCCGACAGGGTAGGGGGAACATTCAGTACTTC.

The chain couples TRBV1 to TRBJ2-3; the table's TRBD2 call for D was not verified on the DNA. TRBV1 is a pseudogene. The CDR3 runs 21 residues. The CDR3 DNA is TGCACCAGCAGCCAAAGCTCCTCAAGCTCTAGCGTCCCTCGAAGCACAGATACGCAGTATTTT. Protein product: CTSSQSSSSSSVPRSTDTQYF.

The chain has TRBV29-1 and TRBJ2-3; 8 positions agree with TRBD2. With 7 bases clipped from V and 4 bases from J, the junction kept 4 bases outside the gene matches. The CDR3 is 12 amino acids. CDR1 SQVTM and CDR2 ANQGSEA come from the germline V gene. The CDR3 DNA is TGCAGCGGCTTCGGGGGGGCAGATACGCAGTATTTT. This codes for CSGFGGADTQYF.

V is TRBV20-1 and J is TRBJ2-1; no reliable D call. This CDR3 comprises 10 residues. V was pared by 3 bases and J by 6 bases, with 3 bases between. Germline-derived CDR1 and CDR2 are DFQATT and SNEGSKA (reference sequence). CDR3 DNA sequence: TGCAGTGCTAGCAGCAATGAGCAGTTCTTC. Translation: CSASSNEQFF.

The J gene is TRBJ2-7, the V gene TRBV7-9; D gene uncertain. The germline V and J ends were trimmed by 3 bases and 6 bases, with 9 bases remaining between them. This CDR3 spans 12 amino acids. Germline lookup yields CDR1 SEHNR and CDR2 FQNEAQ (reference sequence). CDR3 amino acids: CASSFVGFEQYF. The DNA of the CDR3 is TGTGCCAGCAGCTTCGTAGGTTTCGAGCAGTACTTC.

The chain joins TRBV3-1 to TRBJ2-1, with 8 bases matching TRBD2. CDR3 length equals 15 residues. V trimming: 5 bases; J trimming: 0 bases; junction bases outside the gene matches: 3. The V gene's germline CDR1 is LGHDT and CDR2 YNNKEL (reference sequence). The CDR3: CASSELADSYNEQFF. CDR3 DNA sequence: TGTGCCAGCAGCGAACTAGCGGACTCCTACAATGAGCAGTTCTTC.

This chain's CDR3 is CASSTGGGADTQYF. In nucleotides, the CDR3 is TGTGCCAGCAGCACCGGGGGAGGCGCAGATACGCAGTATTTT. The gene calls are TRBV7-3 and TRBJ2-3, with TRBD2 as a possible D gene (6 bases). Trimming took off 5 bases at V and 4 bases at J, with 13 bases between the two ends. CDR1 SGHTA and CDR2 FQGTGA come from the germline V gene. There are 14 residues in the CDR3.

CDR3 sequence reads: CASSAGDGLAKNIQYF. The CDR3 DNA reads TGTGCCAGCAGCGCGGGGGACGGCCTAGCCAAAAACATTCAGTACTTC. The chain employs TRBV11-3 and TRBJ2-4, with 7 bases fitting TRBD2. The CDR3 sequence is 16 residues long. The germline V gene encodes CDR1 SGHNT and CDR2 YENEEA. V lost 5 bases and J lost 0; bases outside the gene matches: 7.

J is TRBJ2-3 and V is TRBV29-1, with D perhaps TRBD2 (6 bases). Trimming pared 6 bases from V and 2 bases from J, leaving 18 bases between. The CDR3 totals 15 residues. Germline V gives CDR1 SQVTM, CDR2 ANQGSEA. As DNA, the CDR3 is TGCAGCGTCATTTCGACGGGAGCCTCCACAGATACGCAGTATTTT. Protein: CSVISTGASTDTQYF.

The chain's CDR3 is CASSSSWTSGRAFGQYF. The CDR3 DNA sequence: TGTGCCAGCAGTTCCTCATGGACTAGCGGGAGGGCCTTTGGGCAGTACTTC. The rearrangement joins TRBV27 to TRBJ2-1; 15 bases fit TRBD2. The tail of the sequence fits TRBJ2-7 better, so the J call may be wrong. The CDR3 is 17 residues long. Germline-derived CDR1 and CDR2 are MNHEY and SMNVEV (reference sequence).

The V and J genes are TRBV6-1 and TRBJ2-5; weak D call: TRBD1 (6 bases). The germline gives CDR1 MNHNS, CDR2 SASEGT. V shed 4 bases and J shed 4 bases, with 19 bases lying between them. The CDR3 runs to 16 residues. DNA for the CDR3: TGTGCCAGCAGTGTGGCCGGCACAGGGCAGGGAGAGACCCAGTACTTC. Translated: CASSVAGTGQGETQYF.

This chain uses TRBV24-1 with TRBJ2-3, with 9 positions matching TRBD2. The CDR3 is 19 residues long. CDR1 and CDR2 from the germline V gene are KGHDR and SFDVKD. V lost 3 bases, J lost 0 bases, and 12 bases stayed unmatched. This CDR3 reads CATSDPLTSGTYSTDTQYF. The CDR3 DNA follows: TGTGCCACCAGTGATCCACTGACTAGCGGAACATATAGCACAGATACGCAGTATTTT.

The CDR3 DNA reads TGTGCCAGCAGTCCACAGGGGGCTCTAGCCTACGAGCAGTACTTC. Protein: CASSPQGALAYEQYF. This rearrangement joins TRBV12-3 or TRBV12-4 to TRBJ2-7; 9 bases line up with TRBD1. The V segment lost 5 bases and the J segment 2 bases; nucleotides outside the gene matches: 7. CDR3 length: 15 residues.

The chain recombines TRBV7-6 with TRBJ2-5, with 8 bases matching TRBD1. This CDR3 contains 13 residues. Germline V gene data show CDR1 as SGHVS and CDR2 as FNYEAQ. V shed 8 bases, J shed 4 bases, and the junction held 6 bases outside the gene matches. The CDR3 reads CASRTGRIETQYF. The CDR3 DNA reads TGTGCCAGCCGGACAGGGCGCATAGAGACCCAGTACTTC.

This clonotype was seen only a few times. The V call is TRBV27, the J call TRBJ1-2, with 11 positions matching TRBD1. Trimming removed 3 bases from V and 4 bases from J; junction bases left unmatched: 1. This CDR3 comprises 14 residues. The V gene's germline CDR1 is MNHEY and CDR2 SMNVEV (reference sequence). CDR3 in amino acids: CASSFGQGAYGYTF. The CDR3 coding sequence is TGTGCCAGCAGTTTTGGACAGGGGGCCTATGGCTACACCTTC.

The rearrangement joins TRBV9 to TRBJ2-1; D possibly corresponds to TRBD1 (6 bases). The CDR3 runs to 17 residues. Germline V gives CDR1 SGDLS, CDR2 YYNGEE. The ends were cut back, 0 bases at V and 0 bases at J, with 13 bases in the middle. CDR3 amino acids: CASSVEVGASSYNEQFF. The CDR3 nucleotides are TGTGCCAGCAGCGTAGAAGTGGGGGCTAGCTCCTACAATGAGCAGTTCTTC.

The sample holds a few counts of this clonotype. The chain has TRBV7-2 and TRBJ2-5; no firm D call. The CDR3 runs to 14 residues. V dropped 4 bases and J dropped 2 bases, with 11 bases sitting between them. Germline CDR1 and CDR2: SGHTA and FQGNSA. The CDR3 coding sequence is TGTGCCAGCAGCTCTCTGGGGTATCAAGAGACCCAGTACTTC. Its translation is CASSSLGYQETQYF.